Below, 21 T cell receptor beta chains from the same sample are listed, as sequenced in a study of CD4+ T cells in melanoma. Data came from immunoSEQ multiplex PCR; TCRdb stores just in-frame clones and leaves some out. The profile covers approximately 47,000 clones, with roughly 89% appearing a single time and 10% to 15% taken by the ten largest. Sequencing was performed on peripheral blood. These receptors all come from a human donor with melanoma.

The CDR3 loop reads CASSELRDSGNQPQHF. The CDR3 coding sequence is TGTGCCAGCAGTGAACTGCGGGACTCAGGCAATCAGCCCCAGCATTTT. The chain joins TRBV6-1 to TRBJ1-5; D might be TRBD1 (5 bases). Trimming left V 2 bases short and J 2 bases short, with 13 bases between. Germline V gene lookup returns CDR1 MNHNS and CDR2 SASEGT. The CDR3 covers 16 residues.

This clone was seen only once. V gene TRBV6-6 combines with J gene TRBJ1-2, with D tentatively TRBD1 (5 bases). The V gene lost 8 bases and the J gene lost 1 base, with 11 bases spanning the gap. Germline V gene data show CDR1 as MNHNY and CDR2 as SVGAGI (reference sequence). The CDR3 totals 13 residues. The CDR3 DNA follows: TGTGCCAGCGGCGACAGTTTTAACTATGGCTACACCTTC. It is translated as CASGDSFNYGYTF.

This clone is medium-sized within its sample. The V gene is TRBV21-1, the J gene TRBJ2-7; the D call of TRBD2 is as the table states it, not checked on the DNA. TRBV21-1 is a pseudogene locus. The CDR3 consists of 15 residues. Here the CDR3 reads CASSKRERESYEQYF. The CDR3 coding sequence is TGTGCCAGCAGCAAAAGGGAGAGGGAATCCTACGAGCAGTACTTC.

CDR3 loop: CASSPPDRGGGAQPQHF. Written as DNA, the CDR3 is TGCGCCAGCAGCCCCCCGGACCGGGGAGGGGGAGCTCAGCCCCAGCATTTT. The chain couples TRBV23-1 to TRBJ1-5, with D possibly TRBD1 on 6 matching bases. TRBV23-1 is placed among ORFs of uncertain function. The CDR3 is made up of 17 amino acids. V dropped 6 bases and J dropped 6 bases, with 24 bases sitting between them.

The chain is built from TRBV10-3 and TRBJ2-7; D is perhaps TRBD2 (6 bases). V was shortened by 0 bases and J by 4 bases, with 13 bases between the two germline ends. CDR1 is ENHRY and CDR2 is SYGVKD in the germline V gene. This CDR3 is 15 amino acids long. The CDR3 DNA is TGTGCCATCAGTGAGTCGTCTACGGGGGAGTACGAGCAGTACTTC. It is translated as CAISESSTGEYEQYF.

J is TRBJ2-5 and V is TRBV7-6, with 9 bases identical to TRBD2. This CDR3 has 16 residues. With 5 bases clipped from V and 5 bases from J, the junction kept 12 bases outside the gene matches. The germline gives CDR1 SGHVS, CDR2 FNYEAQ. CDR3 loop: CASSPWQRGAAETQYF. In nucleotides, the CDR3 is TGTGCCAGCAGCCCGTGGCAGCGGGGGGCCGCGGAGACCCAGTACTTC.

The chain carries TRBV7-9 and TRBJ2-5; D gene uncertain. Judging by the DNA end, TRBJ2-7 fits better; the J call may be wrong. Germline CDR1 SEHNR, CDR2 FQNEAQ (reference sequence). The CDR3 is 15 residues long. The CDR3 bases are TGTGCCAGCAGCTTACCCAGTGGTGGGAAGTACGAGCAGTACTTC. Residues: CASSLPSGGKYEQYF.

This chain connects TRBV7-2 to TRBJ2-7; possible D gene TRBD2, 5 bases. In germline, CDR1 is SGHTA, CDR2 FQGNSA. The CDR3 length is 14 residues. Between the trimmed V and J ends, which lost 1 base and 3 bases, there was a span of 10 bases. In nucleotides, the CDR3 is TGTGCCAGCAGCTTAGACGGGGTAAACTACGAGCAGTACTTC. Protein sequence: CASSLDGVNYEQYF. The full variable domain, in which reference TRBV7-2 and TRBJ2-7 provide the parts outside the CDR3, is GAGVSQSPSNKVTEKGKDVELRCDPISGHTALYWYRQSLGQGLEFLIYFQGNSAPDKSGLPSDRFSAERTGGSVSTLTIQRTQQEDSAVYLCASSLDGVNYEQYFGPGTRLTVT.

This chain uses TRBV18 with TRBJ2-5; D ambiguous. This CDR3 has 11 amino acids. The germline CDR1 and CDR2 sequences are KGHSH and LQKENI. V was pared by 5 bases and J by 1 base, with 2 bases between. DNA of the CDR3: TGTGCCAGCTCATCCCAAGAGACCCAGTACTTC. Encoded protein: CASSSQETQYF.

The gene calls are TRBV9 and TRBJ2-2; the D call may be TRBD1 or TRBD2 (5 bases each). In germline, CDR1 is SGDLS, CDR2 YYNGEE. This CDR3 has 17 residues. Trimming pared 0 bases from V and 7 bases from J, leaving 19 bases between. The CDR3 region is CASSVATRGSGIGELFF. The CDR3 region has the DNA TGTGCCAGCAGCGTAGCCACCCGAGGGTCAGGGATCGGGGAGCTGTTTTTT.

V usage is TRBV5-4 and J usage is TRBJ1-2; D possibly corresponds to TRBD1 (5 bases). The germline V gene has CDR1 SGHNT and CDR2 YYREEE (reference sequence). V was shortened by 0 bases and J by 3 bases, with 12 bases between the two germline ends. The CDR3 length is 15 residues. CDR3 nucleotides: TGTGCCAGCAGCTTGGTCGCCGGGACGGACTATGGCTACACCTTC. Its translation: CASSLVAGTDYGYTF.

This chain's CDR3 is CASSLDRELSEAFF. The CDR3 nucleotides are TGCGCCAGCAGCTTGGACAGGGAATTATCTGAAGCTTTCTTT. The gene calls are TRBV5-1 and TRBJ1-1, with D maybe TRBD1 (6 bases). Trimming stripped 0 bases from V and 6 bases from J, with 12 bases between. The CDR3 contains 14 residues. CDR1 and CDR2 from the germline V gene are SGHRS and YFSETQ.

This clone was recorded once. The chain is built from TRBV19 and TRBJ2-3; 8 bases line up with TRBD1. CDR3 length: 15 amino acids. With 4 bases clipped from V and 7 bases from J, the junction kept 10 bases outside the gene matches. Germline V CDR1 and CDR2: LNHDA, SQIVND (reference sequence). CDR3: CASSRGQAALNTQYF. The CDR3 DNA follows: TGTGCCAGTAGTAGGGGACAGGCCGCCTTAAATACGCAGTATTTT. Together with reference TRBV19 and TRBJ2-3, the CDR3 gives the full variable domain: DGGITQSPKYLFRKEGQNVTLSCEQNLNHDAMYWYRQDPGQGLRLIYYSQIVNDFQKGDIAEGYSVSREKKESFPLTVTSAQKNPTAFYLCASSRGQAALNTQYFGPGTRLTVL.

CDR3 loop: CASSLGTGGADTQYF. CDR3 coding DNA: TGTGCCAGCAGCTTAGGAACGGGGGGCGCGGATACGCAGTATTTT. V gene TRBV9 combines with J gene TRBJ2-3; TRBD2 is a possible D gene (7 bases). V was cut by 4 bases and J by 6 bases, with 18 bases left in between. The CDR3 sequence is 15 residues long. The germline V gene has CDR1 SGDLS and CDR2 YYNGEE.

The rearrangement links TRBV5-1 to TRBJ2-3, with 8 bases fitting TRBD2. Germline V gives CDR1 SGHRS, CDR2 YFSETQ. V shed 6 bases and J 0 bases; nucleotides not matched to a gene: 3. There are 14 residues in the CDR3. The CDR3 DNA reads as TGCGCCAGCACTACTAGCGGTAGCACAGATACGCAGTATTTT. Translation: CASTTSGSTDTQYF. The whole variable domain, filled in from reference TRBV5-1 and TRBJ2-3, reads KAGVTQTPRYLIKTRGQQVTLSCSPISGHRSVSWYQQTPGQGLQFLFEYFSETQRNKGNFPGRFSGRQFSNSRSEMNVSTLELGDSALYLCASTTSGSTDTQYFGPGTRLTVL.

This chain links TRBV28 with TRBJ2-2; no reliable D call. Between the trimmed V and J ends, which lost 3 bases and 2 bases, there was a span of 1 base. The CDR3 sequence is 12 residues long. CDR1 is MDHEN, CDR2 SYDVKM, per germline. DNA of the CDR3: TGTGCCAGCAGTTTCAACACCGGGGAGCTGTTTTTT. Its translation is CASSFNTGELFF.

The CDR3 DNA reads as TGTGCCAGCAGCTTAGACGGAAATGATGAGCAGTTCTTC. Protein: CASSLDGNDEQFF. The V call is TRBV13, the J call TRBJ2-1; D unclear. This CDR3 spans 13 amino acids. Trimming left V 1 base short and J 8 bases short, with 9 bases between. Germline values: CDR1 PRHDT, CDR2 FYEKMQ (reference sequence).

The table lists this clone with a count of one. The chain is built from TRBV7-2 and TRBJ2-1; maybe TRBD1 (6 bases). Germline V gene data show CDR1 as SGHTA and CDR2 as FQGNSA. This CDR3 is 15 amino acids long. Trimming took off 5 bases at V and 5 bases at J, with 16 bases between the two ends. CDR3 region: CASSRSRGSDNEQFF. CDR3 sequence (DNA): TGTGCCAGCAGCCGCTCTAGGGGGAGCGACAATGAGCAGTTCTTC.

This sequence joins TRBV11-2 and TRBJ2-5; the D gene is possibly TRBD1 (5 bases). Trimming removed 5 bases at V and 5 bases at J, with 12 bases between. This CDR3 has 13 amino acids. Per the germline V gene, CDR1 is SGHAT and CDR2 is FQNNGV. The CDR3 DNA reads TGTGCCAGCAGCCCTGGCAGGGTGGAGACCCAGTACTTC. It codes for CASSPGRVETQYF.

J is TRBJ2-7 and V is TRBV2; D remains unclear. V shed 4 bases and J shed 2 bases, with 15 bases lying between them. CDR1 is SNHLY, CDR2 FYNNEI, per germline. The CDR3 extends over 15 amino acids. CDR3 protein: CASSVGGPMAYEQYF. DNA of the CDR3: TGTGCCAGCAGTGTGGGTGGTCCCATGGCCTACGAGCAGTACTTC. The full variable domain, in which reference TRBV2 and TRBJ2-7 provide the parts outside the CDR3, is EPEVTQTPSHQVTQMGQEVILRCVPISNHLYFYWYRQILGQKVEFLVSFYNNEISEKSEIFDDQFSVERPDGSNFTLKIRSTKLEDSAMYFCASSVGGPMAYEQYFGPGTRLTVT.

This rearrangement joins TRBV29-1 to TRBJ2-3, with D possibly matching TRBD1 (6 bases). This CDR3 contains 14 residues. V was trimmed by 3 bases and J by 0 bases, leaving 10 bases between them. The V gene's germline CDR1 is SQVTM and CDR2 ANQGSEA. CDR3 DNA: TGCAGCGTTGAGGACAGTCCTAGCACAGATACGCAGTATTTT. Its translation is CSVEDSPSTDTQYF.